A selection of T cell receptor beta chains follows, all from one sample in a study of T cells after yellow fever vaccination. TCRdb independently ran MiXCR on the 5' RACE reads; one entry per CDR3 protein. This table holds some 120,000 distinct CDR3 sequences, approximately 8.4% found once. Material: CD8+ T cells sorted from PBMCs, obtained on the day of the yellow fever booster vaccination. The source of these receptors is a man between 18 and 35 years old who received the YFV17D yellow fever vaccine. Both conserved end residues are part of each CDR3.

J | V | CDR3
TRBJ1-1 | TRBV6-2/TRBV6-3 | CASSYSRRDSAFF
TRBJ2-2 | TRBV20-1 | CSLDRANTGELFF
TRBJ1-2 | TRBV5-1 | CASSTAAGGNYGYTF
TRBJ1-4 | TRBV3-1 | CASKLARTSGEKLFF
TRBJ2-1 | TRBV10-3 | CAISRRGANEQFF
TRBJ1-2 | TRBV4-3 | CASSYSAGGGGNGYTF
TRBJ1-1 | TRBV19 | CASYTTGEGTEAFF
TRBJ1-2 | TRBV4-2 | CASSQYVDRKSPNYGYTF
TRBJ2-1 | TRBV11-2 | CASSLGSSGLGYNEQFF
TRBJ1-1 | TRBV5-4 | CATGIRDTEAFF
TRBJ2-2 | TRBV10-3 | CAISWTVTGELFF
TRBJ2-3 | TRBV27 | CASSLEITATDTQYF
TRBJ2-7 | TRBV4-1 | CASSQVSGGASYEQYF
TRBJ1-5 | TRBV10-3 | CAISDDRDQPQHF
TRBJ1-5 | TRBV27 | CASSLSGLDQPQHF
TRBJ2-2 | TRBV5-1 | CASSLDNARELFF
TRBJ1-1 | TRBV20-1 | CSARYSFTEAFF
TRBJ2-1 | TRBV7-2 | CAELGTWDSYNEQFF
TRBJ2-3 | TRBV10-2 | CASSDDRGGTDTQYF
TRBJ2-1 | TRBV5-1 | CASSDGLAGDVNEQFF
TRBJ2-3 | TRBV27 | CASSLSKRLTDTQYF
TRBJ2-2 | TRBV29-1 | CSVEDGAADTGELFF
TRBJ2-5 | TRBV6-5 | CASSLLAGLYQETQYF
TRBJ2-1 | TRBV6-5 | CASSYSRDQGSSYNEQFF
TRBJ2-3 | TRBV14 | CASSPLGAGGDTQYF
TRBJ1-1 | TRBV12-3/TRBV12-4 | CASSLTVGGTEAFF
TRBJ1-2 | TRBV29-1 | CSVEGRGRGYGYTF
TRBJ1-1 | TRBV4-3 | CASSQEVSGFGTEAFF
TRBJ2-1 | TRBV12-3/TRBV12-4 | CASRTQGPRYNEQFF
TRBJ2-5 | TRBV6-2/TRBV6-3 | CATRGGTQYF
TRBJ1-3 | TRBV4-1 | CASSPLPQGATGNTIYF
TRBJ1-3 | TRBV20-1 | CSARGGSGNTIYF
TRBJ1-1 | TRBV4-3 | CASSQTGRQVNTEAFF
TRBJ2-7 | TRBV2 | CASSENEGREQYF
TRBJ2-2 | TRBV7-9 | CASSFGTSNTGELFF
TRBJ1-5 | TRBV27 | CASSPLDRGSNQPQHF
TRBJ1-2 | TRBV27 | CASRQGAYGYTF
TRBJ2-1 | TRBV6-5 | CASRYRDNEQFF
TRBJ2-5 | TRBV7-9 | CASSSVMAQYF
TRBJ1-2 | TRBV5-1 | CASSTGDGYTF
TRBJ1-2 | TRBV19 | CASKRQGLSGYTF
TRBJ2-7 | TRBV5-1 | CASSPGLAGSDEQYF
TRBJ1-2 | TRBV7-9 | CASRSPYGYTF
TRBJ2-3 | TRBV11-2 | CASSFPSGGAFDTQYF
TRBJ2-5 | TRBV6-6 | CASSYIGVRGGGETQYF
TRBJ2-7 | TRBV29-1 | CSVRSSSYEQYF
TRBJ1-2 | TRBV29-1 | CSVDRGFRSNYGYTF
TRBJ2-1 | TRBV29-1 | CSSGGDYNEQFF
TRBJ2-7 | TRBV7-9 | CASSLPAGGSSYEQYF
TRBJ1-5 | TRBV20-1 | CSATGSQPQHF
TRBJ1-4 | TRBV6-6 | CASSSGGVSEKLFF
TRBJ2-3 | TRBV28 | CASNLDSRTDTQYF
TRBJ2-2 | TRBV4-1 | CASSQGSGLNTGELFF
TRBJ1-2 | TRBV4-1 | CASSQGPDDYGYTF
TRBJ2-1 | TRBV20-1 | CSARMLLTGAREQFF
TRBJ2-2 | TRBV25-1 | CASSGTGDAGELFF
TRBJ1-1 | TRBV2 | CASSTAMNTEAFF